One and the same sample provided the 10 T cell receptor beta chains below, sequenced in a study of molecular identifiers for immune sequencing clone quantification. From the PCR reads, TCRdb called clonotypes with MiXCR, one entry per CDR3 protein. Counted here are about 630,000 distinct CDR3 sequences, 25% occurring once; the ten biggest clones make up 0.7% to 0.95%. Specimen: naive CD8+ T cells from blood, with Jurkat cell RNA spiked in. Subset of the sample: FACS-sorted CD8+CD4-CCR7+CD45RA+ naive T cells. The receptors shown here come from a human donor in good health. Some libraries in this study had Jurkat cell RNA spiked in.

A note on this clonotype: A junction end diverges from the germline sequence, so it may reflect a read error. V usage is TRBV27 and J usage is TRBJ2-6; D perhaps matches TRBD1 (5 bases). CDR3 length: 13 residues. CDR1 and CDR2 (germline): MNHEY, SMNVEV (reference sequence). CDR3 coding DNA: TGTGCCAGCAGCAACTATGGGGCCAACGTCCTGGCTTTC. The encoded protein is CASSNYGANVLAF.

As concerns this clonotype: A single base separates this from a much larger clone, so it may be a read error. The chain has TRBV7-2 and TRBJ1-5, with D perhaps TRBD1 (5 bases). Per the germline V gene, CDR1 is SGHTA and CDR2 is FQGNSA. The length of the CDR3 is 12 residues. Trimming took 6 bases from V and 7 from J, leaving 10 bases between them. CDR3 in DNA: TGTGCCAGCAGATGCCAGGGCCAGCCCCAGCATTTT. It encodes CASRCQGQPQHF.

This clonotype has a handful of counts. The chain uses TRBV7-9 and TRBJ2-7, with 7 bases identical to TRBD2. The V gene end was trimmed by 5 bases and the J gene end by 4 bases; junction bases not matched to a gene: 14. CDR1 and CDR2 from the germline V gene are SEHNR and FQNEAQ (reference sequence). CDR3 length equals 16 residues. The CDR3 DNA sequence: TGTGCCAGCAGCCCCTCGGCGGAACTAGCGACTTACGAGCAGTACTTC. It specifies CASSPSAELATYEQYF.

V and J are TRBV27 and TRBJ2-5; 7 positions match TRBD2. Germline V gene data show CDR1 as MNHEY and CDR2 as SMNVEV (reference sequence). V lost 6 bases, J lost 0 bases, and 7 bases stayed unmatched. The CDR3 loop spans 15 amino acids. The CDR3 reads CASSRVTSDQETQYF. DNA for the CDR3: TGTGCCAGCAGCCGGGTAACTAGCGACCAAGAGACCCAGTACTTC.

The V gene is TRBV6-5, the J gene TRBJ2-7; TRBD2 matches 10 bases. CDR3 size: 15 residues. The V and J ends lost 5 bases and 2 bases, in that order; junction bases with no gene match: 6. CDR1 MNHEY and CDR2 SVGAGI come from the germline V gene. CDR3 protein: CASSELAGDAYEQYF. In DNA form, the CDR3 reads TGTGCCAGCAGTGAGCTAGCGGGGGATGCCTACGAGCAGTACTTC.

This clonotype was recorded at least ten times. The chain links TRBV20-1 to TRBJ1-5; maybe TRBD1 (5 bases). CDR1 and CDR2 from the germline V gene are DFQATT and SNEGSKA (reference sequence). Trimming pared 6 bases from V and 1 base from J, leaving 7 bases between. The CDR3 contains 12 residues. This CDR3 reads CSARDSNQPQHF. CDR3 DNA: TGCAGTGCACGGGACAGCAATCAGCCCCAGCATTTT.

A note on this clonotype: The CDR3 carries no conserved terminal phenylalanine or tryptophan, so it likely arises from a read error. The rearrangement links TRBV12-5 to TRBJ2-5, with D unresolved. V was trimmed by 0 bases and J by 4 bases, leaving 6 bases between them. CDR3 length: 13 amino acids. The germline gives CDR1 LGHNT, CDR2 FRNRAP. For the CDR3, the DNA is TGTGCTAGTGGTTTGGTATTTGGAGAGACCCAGTACTCC. It codes for CASGLVFGETQYS.

This clonotype was seen a handful of times. This sequence joins TRBV6-5 and TRBJ2-1, with D maybe TRBD1 (6 bases). The CDR3 extends over 13 amino acids. The germline CDR1 and CDR2 sequences are MNHEY and SVGAGI. Trimming stripped 6 bases from V and 8 bases from J, with 14 bases between. The CDR3 protein is CASRPVGADEQFF. The CDR3 bases are TGTGCCAGCAGACCGGTGGGGGCCGATGAGCAGTTCTTC.

CDR3 protein: CASNWRFGYTF. CDR3 nucleotides: TGTGCCAGCAATTGGCGTTTTGGCTACACCTTC. The rearrangement links TRBV6-5 to TRBJ1-2; D is undetermined. Per germline, CDR1 MNHEY and CDR2 SVGAGI. This CDR3 has 11 amino acids. V was shortened by 7 bases and J by 7 bases, with 10 bases between the two germline ends.

This clonotype showed up many times. The CDR3 protein is CASSGLGYEQYF. In nucleotides, the CDR3 is TGTGCCAGCAGTGGACTAGGCTACGAGCAGTACTTC. The chain combines TRBV25-1 with TRBJ2-7, with D perhaps TRBD2 (6 bases). The CDR3 is made up of 12 amino acids. Germline V gene lookup returns CDR1 MGHDK and CDR2 SYGVNS. The V end was cut by 4 bases, the J end by 3 bases, with 7 bases between.